Below are 5 T cell receptor beta chains sequenced from a single sample in a study of graft-versus-host responses after intestinal transplantation. Here immunoSEQ multiplex PCR was the method, and the copy in TCRdb shows in-frame clones only, minus some. This table holds roughly 100,000 clones, around 92% found once. Their antigens remain unidentified. Sequenced material: unstimulated CD8+ T cells sorted from spleen or lymph node cells, taken before transplant. These receptors all come from a human donor who was the organ donor for an intestinal transplant.

The rearrangement joins TRBV13 to TRBJ2-1; 7 nucleotides agree with TRBD1. V shed 5 bases, J shed 2 bases, and the junction held 6 bases outside the gene matches. Germline CDR1 PRHDT, CDR2 FYEKMQ (reference sequence). This CDR3 spans 15 amino acids. CDR3 protein: CASSPGQRPYNEQFF. Here the CDR3 DNA reads TGTGCCAGCAGCCCGGGACAGAGACCCTACAATGAGCAGTTCTTC.

The chain couples TRBV11-3 to TRBJ2-1; 11 positions match TRBD2. The CDR3 covers 15 residues. V was pared by 5 bases and J by 5 bases, with 5 bases of the junction left unmatched. From germline, CDR1 is SGHNT and CDR2 YENEEA. CDR3 DNA sequence: TGTGCCAGCAGCCTCCGACTAGCGGGGCACAATGAGCAGTTCTTC. Amino acid sequence: CASSLRLAGHNEQFF.

CDR3 DNA: TGTGCCAGCAGTCCCCAACTCACAGATACGCAGTATTTT. It yields the protein CASSPQLTDTQYF. The V call is TRBV27, the J call TRBJ2-3, with D uncertain. Germline V gene data show CDR1 as MNHEY and CDR2 as SMNVEV (reference sequence). The CDR3 length is 13 residues. V lost 5 bases to trimming and J lost 2 bases, with 8 bases between them.

This clone was observed a single time. At one end, the junction sequence differs from germline, possibly due to a read error. V usage is TRBV7-9 and J usage is TRBJ2-7, with 9 bases fitting TRBD1. The CDR3 has 16 amino acids. The V gene's germline CDR1 is SEHNR and CDR2 FQNEAQ (reference sequence). The CDR3 protein is CASSLARDRVSYEQYF. The CDR3 DNA reads TGTGCCAGCAGCCTAGCCCGGGACAGGGTCTCCTACGAGCAGTACTTC. The full variable domain, rest sourced from reference TRBV7-9 and TRBJ2-7, is DTGVSQNPRHKITKRGQNVTFRCDPISEHNRLYWYRQTLGQGPEFLTYFQNEAQLEKSRLLSDRFSAERPKGSFSTLEIQRTEQGDSAMYLCASSLARDRVSYEQYFGPGTRLTVT.

V usage is TRBV7-6 and J usage is TRBJ1-1, with TRBD1 matching over 7 bases. In germline, CDR1 is SGHVS, CDR2 FNYEAQ. The CDR3 consists of 14 residues. The trim removed 5 bases at V and 4 bases at J, leaving 7 bases unmatched. CDR3 in amino acids: CASSPRDSSTEAFF. CDR3 DNA sequence: TGTGCCAGCAGCCCCCGGGACAGCTCCACTGAAGCTTTCTTT.